The subject of this entry is one TCR beta chain. The antigen remains unidentified. The sample comes from a study of cytomegalovirus exposure and HLA in healthy donors. The PCR used 60 Vbeta and 13 Jbeta primers. Libraries were prepared by immunoSEQ multiplex PCR; TCRdb keeps only in-frame clonotypes and omits some of them. The sample lists roughly 98,000 clones; about 80% were seen once. Whole-study results and caveats: Analysis performed later found roughly 17,000 TCR beta sequences associated with HLA alleles at 0.05 false discovery rate. Despite most TCR sequences being rare, some public TCRs occurred in many donors.

The sequencing sample was made of PBMCs. The TCR comes from a young man in good health and CMV-seropositive.

The CDR3 region has the DNA TGTGCCAGCAGTACCGGGACAGGGCGTACCACTGAAGCTTTCTTT. Amino acids: CASSTGTGRTTEAFF. The V gene is TRBV6-5, the J gene TRBJ1-1, with 9 bases aligning to TRBD1. V lost 5 bases and J lost 4; bases outside the gene matches: 8. The CDR3 length is 15 residues. Germline V gives CDR1 MNHEY, CDR2 SVGAGI.